This T cell receptor (beta chain) was sequenced in a study of blood T cell repertoires in COVID-19. About the study: Some COVID-19 samples were acute and others convalescent; all came from the United States, Italy and Spain. PBMCs, B-cell-depleted T cells, or T cells provided the cDNA or gDNA that made up the material.

Per the authors' pipeline: Quantification of nucleated cells was approximated via reference gene primer amplification. Sequencing was performed with immunoSEQ multiplex PCR; in TCRdb, only in-frame clones are kept and a portion is missing. The V and J calls and the clone size are those of that table, but D and trimming were determined from the DNA. The profile shows 100,000 to 150,000 clones, 86% of them singletons. Germline loops: CDR1 LNHDA, CDR2 SQIVND (reference sequence). CDR3 length: 13 residues. Trimming at V came to 7 bases and at J to 7 bases, leaving 5 bases not matched to a gene. This chain joins TRBV19 and TRBJ2-1; 9 nucleotides match TRBD2. The sample was peripheral blood. This clonotype was sampled from a man aged 35-49 years with acute or convalescent COVID-19. CDR3 coding DNA: TGTGCCAGTACGGCGGGAGGGCTTAATGAGCAGTTCTTC. Protein sequence: CASTAGGLNEQFF.